This TCR beta chain was sequenced for a study of blood T cell repertoires in COVID-19. The study counted Cohort 3 donors as recovered given two negative PCRs, clearance, or symptom resolution. Sequencing was performed with immunoSEQ multiplex PCR; in TCRdb, only in-frame clones are kept and a portion is missing. The sample consists of 200,000 to 250,000 clones, about 87% of them appearing once. The CDR3 covers 19 residues. The ends lost 5 bases at V and 4 bases at J; junction bases unmatched: 12. The germline gives CDR1 SEHNR, CDR2 FQNEAQ (reference sequence). This chain uses TRBV7-9 with TRBJ2-2, with 14 bases aligning to TRBD2. Sequencing used PBMCs or T cells enriched from blood (not recorded which). This TCR was recovered from a woman aged 25 to 39 who had recovered from COVID-19. As DNA, the CDR3 is TGTGCCAGCAGCCCCCGGACTAGCGGGGGGCCTCGTGGCACCGGGGAGCTGTTTTTT. It specifies CASSPRTSGGPRGTGELFF.